Sequencing of this TCR beta chain was carried out in a study of blood T cell repertoires in COVID-19. TCRdb's copy holds only in-frame clones and misses some; the assay was immunoSEQ multiplex PCR. The data show some 210,000 clones, with roughly four fifths seen just once and 7.5% to 10% held by the top ten. Sequencing was performed on PBMCs or T cells enriched from blood (not recorded which). This sequence originates from a man aged 40-55 years who had recovered from COVID-19.

The CDR3 sequence is CASSGTGGGSPLHF. The CDR3 DNA sequence: TGTGCCAGCAGCGGGACAGGGGGTGGATCACCCCTCCACTTT. This chain uses TRBV11-1 with TRBJ1-6; 11 positions agree with TRBD1. Trimming removed 5 bases from V and 10 bases from J; junction bases left unmatched: 4. The length of the CDR3 is 14 residues. Germline CDR1 reads SGHAT; CDR2 reads FQDESV (reference sequence).